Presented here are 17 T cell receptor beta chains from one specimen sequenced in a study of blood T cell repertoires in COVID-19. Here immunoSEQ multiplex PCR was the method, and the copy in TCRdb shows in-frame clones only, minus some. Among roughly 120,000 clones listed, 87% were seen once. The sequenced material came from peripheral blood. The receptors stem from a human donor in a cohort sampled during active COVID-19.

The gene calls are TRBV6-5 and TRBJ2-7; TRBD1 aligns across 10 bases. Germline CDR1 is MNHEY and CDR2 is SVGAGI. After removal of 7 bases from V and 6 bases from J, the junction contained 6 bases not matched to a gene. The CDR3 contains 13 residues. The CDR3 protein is CASKDRGIGEQYF. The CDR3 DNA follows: TGTGCCAGCAAGGACAGGGGGATTGGCGAGCAGTACTTC.

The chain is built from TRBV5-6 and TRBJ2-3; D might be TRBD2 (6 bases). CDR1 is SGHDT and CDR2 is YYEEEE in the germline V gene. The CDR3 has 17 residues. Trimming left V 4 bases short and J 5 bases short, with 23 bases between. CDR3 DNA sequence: TGTGCCAGCAGCAACGCAGTGGAGGGCGGGATTGGAGATACGCAGTATTTT. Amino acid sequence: CASSNAVEGGIGDTQYF.

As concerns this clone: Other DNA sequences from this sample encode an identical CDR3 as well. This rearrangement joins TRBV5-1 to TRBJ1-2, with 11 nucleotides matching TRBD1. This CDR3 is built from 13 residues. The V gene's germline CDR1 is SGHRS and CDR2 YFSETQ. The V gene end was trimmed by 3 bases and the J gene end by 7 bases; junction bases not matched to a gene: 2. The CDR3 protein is CASSWGTGGGYTF. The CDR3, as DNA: TGCGCCAGCAGCTGGGGGACAGGGGGTGGCTACACCTTC.

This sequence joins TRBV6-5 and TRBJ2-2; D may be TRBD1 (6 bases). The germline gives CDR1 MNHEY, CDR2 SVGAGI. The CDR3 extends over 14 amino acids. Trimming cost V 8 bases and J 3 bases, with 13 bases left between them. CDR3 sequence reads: CASQTGFDTGELFF. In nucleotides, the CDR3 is TGTGCCAGCCAGACAGGTTTTGACACCGGGGAGCTGTTTTTT.

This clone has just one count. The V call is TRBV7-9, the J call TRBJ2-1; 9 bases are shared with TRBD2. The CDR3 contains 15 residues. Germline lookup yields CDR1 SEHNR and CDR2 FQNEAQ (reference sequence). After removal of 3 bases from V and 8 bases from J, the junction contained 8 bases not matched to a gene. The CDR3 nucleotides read TGTGCCAGCAGCTTCAGCTTAGCGGGAGTTTATGAGCAGTTCTTC. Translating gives CASSFSLAGVYEQFF.

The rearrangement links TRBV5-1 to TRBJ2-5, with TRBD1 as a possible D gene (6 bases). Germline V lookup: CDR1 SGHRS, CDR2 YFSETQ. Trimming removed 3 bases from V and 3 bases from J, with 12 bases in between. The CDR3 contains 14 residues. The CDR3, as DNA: TGCGCCAGCAGCTACTCACAGGGTGAAGAGACCCAGTACTTC. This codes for CASSYSQGEETQYF.

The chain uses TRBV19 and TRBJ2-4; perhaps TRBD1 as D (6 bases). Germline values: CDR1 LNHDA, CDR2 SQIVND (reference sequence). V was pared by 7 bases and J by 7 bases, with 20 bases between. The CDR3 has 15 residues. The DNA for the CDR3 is TGTGCCAGTATGAGTGGGGGCTACAAGGGGAACATTCAGTACTTC. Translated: CASMSGGYKGNIQYF.

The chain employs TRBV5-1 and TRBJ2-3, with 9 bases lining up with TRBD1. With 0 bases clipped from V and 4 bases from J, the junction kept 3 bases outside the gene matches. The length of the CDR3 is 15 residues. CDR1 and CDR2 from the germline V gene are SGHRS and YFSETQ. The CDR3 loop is CASSLGQGGSDTQYF. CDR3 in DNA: TGCGCCAGCAGCTTGGGACAGGGGGGTTCAGATACGCAGTATTTT. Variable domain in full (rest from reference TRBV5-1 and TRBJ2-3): KAGVTQTPRYLIKTRGQQVTLSCSPISGHRSVSWYQQTPGQGLQFLFEYFSETQRNKGNFPGRFSGRQFSNSRSEMNVSTLELGDSALYLCASSLGQGGSDTQYFGPGTRLTVL.

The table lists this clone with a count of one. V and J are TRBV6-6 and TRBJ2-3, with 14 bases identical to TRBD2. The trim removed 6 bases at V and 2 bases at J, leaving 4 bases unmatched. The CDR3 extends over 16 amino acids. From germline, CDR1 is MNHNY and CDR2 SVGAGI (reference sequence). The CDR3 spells CASRTSGGAATDTQYF. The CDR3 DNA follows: TGTGCCAGCAGGACTAGCGGGGGGGCTGCCACAGATACGCAGTATTTT.

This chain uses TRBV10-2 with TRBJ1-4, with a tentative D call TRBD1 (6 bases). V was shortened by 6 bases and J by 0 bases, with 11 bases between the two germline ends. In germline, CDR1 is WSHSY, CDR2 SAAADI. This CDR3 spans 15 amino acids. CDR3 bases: TGCGCCAGCAGGGCCGGGACAACAACTAATGAAAAACTGTTTTTT. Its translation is CASRAGTTTNEKLFF.

CDR3 loop: CASSHSRDRGKGPYNEQFF. CDR3 nucleotide sequence: TGTGCCAGCAGCCACTCTAGGGACAGGGGGAAGGGACCCTACAATGAGCAGTTCTTC. The chain employs TRBV3-1 (or the pseudogene TRBV3-2) and TRBJ2-1, with 11 bases lining up with TRBD1. Germline lookup yields CDR1 LGHDT and CDR2 YNNKEL (reference sequence). The CDR3 contains 19 residues. J lost 2 bases, V lost 3 bases, and 12 bases had no gene match.

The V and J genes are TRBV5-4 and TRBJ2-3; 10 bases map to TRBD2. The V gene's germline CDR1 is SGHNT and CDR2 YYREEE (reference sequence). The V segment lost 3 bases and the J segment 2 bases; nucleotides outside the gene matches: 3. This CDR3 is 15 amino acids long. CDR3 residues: CASSYSGGVTDTQYF. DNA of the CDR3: TGTGCCAGCAGCTACAGCGGGGGGGTCACAGATACGCAGTATTTT.

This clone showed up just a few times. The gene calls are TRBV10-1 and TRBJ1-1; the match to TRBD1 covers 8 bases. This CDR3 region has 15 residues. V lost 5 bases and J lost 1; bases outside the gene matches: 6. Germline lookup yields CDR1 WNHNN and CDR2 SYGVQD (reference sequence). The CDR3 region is CASSSTGAPNTEAFF. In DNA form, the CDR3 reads TGCGCCAGCAGTTCGACAGGGGCCCCGAACACTGAAGCTTTCTTT.

The CDR3 DNA sequence: TGTGCCAGCAGTAGGGACAGGAAAGCTTTCTTT. Translation gives CASSRDRKAFF. The J gene is TRBJ1-1, the V gene TRBV6-5, with TRBD1 identical over 8 bases. CDR1 is MNHEY, CDR2 SVGAGI, per germline. This CDR3 contains 11 residues. V lost 5 bases to trimming and J lost 9 bases; unmatched junction nucleotides: 2.

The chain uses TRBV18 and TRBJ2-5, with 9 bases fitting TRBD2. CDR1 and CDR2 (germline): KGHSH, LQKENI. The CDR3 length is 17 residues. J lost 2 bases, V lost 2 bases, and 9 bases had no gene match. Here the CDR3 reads CASSPGALAGLQETQYF. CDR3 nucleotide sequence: TGTGCCAGCTCACCAGGAGCCCTAGCGGGGTTACAAGAGACCCAGTACTTC.

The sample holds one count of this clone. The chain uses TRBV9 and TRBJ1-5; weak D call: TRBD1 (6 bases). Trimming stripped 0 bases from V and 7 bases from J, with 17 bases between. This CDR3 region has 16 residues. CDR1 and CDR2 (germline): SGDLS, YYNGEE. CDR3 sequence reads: CASSVAGQTGNQPQHF. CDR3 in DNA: TGTGCCAGCAGCGTAGCGGGACAAACAGGGAACCAGCCCCAGCATTTT.

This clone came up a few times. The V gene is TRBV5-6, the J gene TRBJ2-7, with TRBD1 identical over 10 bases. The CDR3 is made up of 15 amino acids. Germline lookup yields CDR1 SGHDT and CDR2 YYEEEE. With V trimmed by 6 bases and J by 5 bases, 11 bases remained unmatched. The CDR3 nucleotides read TGTGCCAGCATCAAACTCGACAGGGGGCTAAACGAGCAGTACTTC. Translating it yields CASIKLDRGLNEQYF.